This T cell receptor beta chain is from a study of T cell responses to AZD1222 COVID-19 vaccine. Study-wide findings and caveats: Donors were largely white British and mainly female; clonal diversity was possibly underestimated. Regions 160-218 and 743-854 dominated among vaccine-associated CD4 TCRs spanning spike. Just a handful of people given AZD1222 tested seropositive at baseline.

Trimming stripped 4 bases from V and 4 bases from J, with 11 bases between. The length of the CDR3 is 13 residues. Per the germline V gene, CDR1 is LGHDT and CDR2 is YNNKEL (reference sequence). On this clone: What it recognizes is unknown.

The method was immunoSEQ multiplex PCR; TCRdb's version includes in-frame clones alone and lacks a portion of them. The sample contains roughly 77,000 clones, 85% to 95% of which appear only once. The genes are TRBV3-1 (or the pseudogene TRBV3-2) and TRBJ2-7; D perhaps matches TRBD2 (6 bases). The TCR sequence derives from an adult in good health. The material was peripheral blood, obtained on day 0 of AZD1222 vaccination. CDR3 amino acids: CASSLRGTYEQYF. The CDR3 DNA reads TGTGCCAGCAGCCTTCGGGGGACTTACGAGCAGTACTTC.